The present T cell receptor beta chain was sequenced within a study of long-term antiretroviral therapy in people with HIV. At the survey level, the v3.0 immunoSEQ assay was run. TCRdb keeps only in-frame clones here, not all; method: immunoSEQ multiplex PCR. The sample comprises more than 20,000 clones, about nine tenths of which are singletons, and 8% to 9.5% rests with the top ten. The ends were cut back, 7 bases at V and 2 bases at J, with 13 bases in the middle. Germline lookup yields CDR1 SNHLY and CDR2 FYNNEI. The CDR3 loop spans 14 amino acids. The receptor's source is a man in his forties or fifties with HIV. Here the sequenced sample was unsorted PBMCs, taken 1.8 years before starting antiretroviral therapy. V usage is TRBV2 and J usage is TRBJ2-3; tentatively, D is TRBD1 (6 bases). Written as DNA, the CDR3 is TGTGCCAGCAAACTGGACAGTATCACAGATACGCAGTATTTT. Protein sequence: CASKLDSITDTQYF.